A few counts support the clone carrying this TCR beta chain. Its specificity is not known. Sequencing targeted expressed TCRB transcripts, as all isolated RNA had been reverse transcribed. Generated by immunoSEQ multiplex PCR, the TCRdb table keeps only in-frame clones and is missing some. The table lists roughly 610,000 clones, around 15% of them singletons. Sorting of CD4+ naive, central memory, regulatory and stem cell-like memory cells was performed via CD45RO/CCR7/CD25/CD127/CD95/CD27. This record comes from a study of beta chain features in type 1 diabetes. At the level of the study: Researchers looked at some 99 million sorted cells across all samples. Study conclusions and caveats: In all four CD4+ subsets, TCRB CDR3 length was significantly, moderately reduced in type 1 diabetes.

V was pared by 0 bases and J by 10 bases, with 20 bases between. The CDR3 is made up of 16 amino acids. The germline CDR1 and CDR2 sequences are SGDLS and YYNGEE. The source of this sequence is a man between 18 and 35 years old in good health. The chain uses TRBV9 and TRBJ2-1, with D possibly matching TRBD2 (7 bases). The specimen was naive CD4+ T cells from blood. CDR3 nucleotide sequence: TGTGCCAGCAGCGTAGACCCCCGGGGAGGGGGATCGGAGCAGTTCTTC. It translates to CASSVDPRGGGSEQFF.